This T cell receptor (beta chain) was documented in a study of CD8+ T cells in alopecia areata. Study-wide findings and caveats: Mice showed clearer TCR sharing than patients did, a gap that was possibly HLA-related.

The CDR3 runs to 13 residues. With 9 bases removed from V and 0 bases from J, the gap between germline ends came to 11 bases. Germline V gene sequence: CDR1 SNHLY, CDR2 FYNNEI. With respect to this clone: Its antigen is unknown.

The sorting of PBMCs gave CD4+ and CD8+ T cells. Sequencing used cDNA as its template, made by extracting RNA and reverse transcribing it. Data came from immunoSEQ multiplex PCR; TCRdb stores just in-frame clones and leaves some out. The table has about 99,000 clones, around 59% seen once. The chain is built from TRBV2 and TRBJ1-1; perhaps TRBD1 as D (5 bases). What was sequenced was CD4+ T cells sorted from blood. The sequence came from a human donor in good health. The CDR3 reads CARGDGMNTEAFF. The CDR3 DNA reads TGTGCCAGAGGGGACGGCATGAACACTGAAGCTTTCTTT.